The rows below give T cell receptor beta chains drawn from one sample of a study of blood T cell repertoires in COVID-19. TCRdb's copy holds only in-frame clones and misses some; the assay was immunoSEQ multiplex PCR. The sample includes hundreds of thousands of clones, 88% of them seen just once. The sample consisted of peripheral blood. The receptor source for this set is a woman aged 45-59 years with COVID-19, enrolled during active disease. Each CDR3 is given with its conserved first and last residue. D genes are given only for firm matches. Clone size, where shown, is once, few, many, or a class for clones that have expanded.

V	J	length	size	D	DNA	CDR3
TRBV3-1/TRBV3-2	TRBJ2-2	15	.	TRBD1	TGTGCCAGCAGCCTGGGACAGGGACCCTCCGGGGAGCTGTTTTTT	CASSLGQGPSGELFF
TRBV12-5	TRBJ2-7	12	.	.	TGTGCTAGTGGTTCCGACAGCTACGAGCAGTACTTC	CASGSDSYEQYF
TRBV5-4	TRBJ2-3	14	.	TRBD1	TGTGCCAGCAGCTTGTCGGCAGGGACAGGTACGCAGTATTTT	CASSLSAGTGTQYF
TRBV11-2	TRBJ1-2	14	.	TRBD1	TGTGCCAGCAGCTCTTTACAGGGGAAGAGTGGCTACACCTTC	CASSSLQGKSGYTF
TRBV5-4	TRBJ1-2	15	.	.	TGTGCCAGCAGCGCCCACCGGGGGATGGATTATGGCTACACCTTC	CASSAHRGMDYGYTF
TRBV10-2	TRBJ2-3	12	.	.	TGCGCCAGCAGAGTTGGAGGGGATACGCAGTATTTT	CASRVGGDTQYF
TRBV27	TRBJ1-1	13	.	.	TGTGCCAGCAGTTTCACAACGAACACTGAAGCTTTCTTT	CASSFTTNTEAFF
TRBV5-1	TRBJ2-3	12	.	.	TGCGCCCACCCCCGAGGCACAGATACGCAGTATTTT	CAHPRGTDTQYF
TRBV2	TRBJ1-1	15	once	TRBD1	TGTGCCAGCAGAGCGTACTTTGGGACAGGGCGTGAAGCTTTCTTT	CASRAYFGTGREAFF
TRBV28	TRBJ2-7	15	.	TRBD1	TGTGCCAGCAGCAAGGACAGGGCTTTACCCGACGAGCAGTACTTC	CASSKDRALPDEQYF
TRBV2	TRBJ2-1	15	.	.	TGTGCCAGCAGTGAAGCGAAATTTGGGGGGTGGGAGCAGTTCTTC	CASSEAKFGGWEQFF
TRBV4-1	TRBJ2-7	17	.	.	TGCGCCAGCAGCCAAGATGGGTACAGGGTCAGGGGCAACGAGCAGTACTTC	CASSQDGYRVRGNEQYF